Only a few counts were recorded for the clone carrying this T cell receptor (beta chain). Its target is unknown. This sample was included in a study of beta chain features in type 1 diabetes. What was sequenced were expressed TCRB transcripts, since all of the isolated RNA had been reverse transcribed. TCRdb keeps only in-frame clones here, not all; method: immunoSEQ multiplex PCR. The sample has roughly 610,000 clones; about 14% are singletons. The study, taken as a whole, reports: The naive, central memory and Treg TCRB repertoires showed an apparent similarity that was greater among patients than among healthy donors.

Germline CDR1 is SGHRS and CDR2 is YFSETQ. The CDR3 extends over 15 amino acids. Trimming pared 0 bases from V and 3 bases from J, leaving 12 bases between. The rearrangement links TRBV5-1 to TRBJ2-5; D perhaps matches TRBD2 (6 bases). The sample was naive CD4+ T cells from blood. The sequence was collected from a young man in good health. The CDR3: CASSLGAGWEETQYF. CDR3 in DNA: TGCGCCAGCAGCTTGGGAGCGGGCTGGGAAGAGACCCAGTACTTC.